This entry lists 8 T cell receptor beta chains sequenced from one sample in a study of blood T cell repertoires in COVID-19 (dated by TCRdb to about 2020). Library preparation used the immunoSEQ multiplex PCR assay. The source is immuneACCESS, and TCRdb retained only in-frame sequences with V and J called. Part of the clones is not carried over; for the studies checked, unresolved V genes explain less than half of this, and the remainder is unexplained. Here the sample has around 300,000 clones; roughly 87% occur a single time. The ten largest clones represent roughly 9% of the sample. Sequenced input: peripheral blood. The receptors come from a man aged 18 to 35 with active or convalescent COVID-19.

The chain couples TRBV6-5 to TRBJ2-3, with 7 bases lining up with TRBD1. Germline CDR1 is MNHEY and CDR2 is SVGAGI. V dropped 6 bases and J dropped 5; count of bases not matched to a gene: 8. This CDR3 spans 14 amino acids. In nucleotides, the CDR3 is TGTGCCAGCAGGTGGACTCAGGGGGTAGATACGCAGTATTTT. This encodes CASRWTQGVDTQYF.

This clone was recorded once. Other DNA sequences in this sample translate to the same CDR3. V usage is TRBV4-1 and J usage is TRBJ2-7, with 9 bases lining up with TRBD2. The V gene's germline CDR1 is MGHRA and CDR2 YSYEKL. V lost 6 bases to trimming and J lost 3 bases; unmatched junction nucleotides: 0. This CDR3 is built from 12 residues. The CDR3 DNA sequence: TGCGCCAGCAGTAGCGGGGGCTACGAGCAGTACTTC. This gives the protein CASSSGGYEQYF.

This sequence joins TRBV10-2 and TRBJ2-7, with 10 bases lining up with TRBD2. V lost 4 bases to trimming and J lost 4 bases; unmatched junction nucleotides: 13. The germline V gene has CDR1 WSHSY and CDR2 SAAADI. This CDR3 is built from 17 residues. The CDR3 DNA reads TGCGCCAGCAGTGGCTTGCTAGCGGGGGTTAACTCGTACGAGCAGTACTTC. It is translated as CASSGLLAGVNSYEQYF.

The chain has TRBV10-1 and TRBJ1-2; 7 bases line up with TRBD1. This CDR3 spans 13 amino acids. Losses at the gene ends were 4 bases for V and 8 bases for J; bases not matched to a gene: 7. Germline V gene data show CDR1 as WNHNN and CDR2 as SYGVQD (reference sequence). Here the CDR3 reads CASSGDRARGYTF. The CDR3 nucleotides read TGCGCCAGCAGTGGAGACAGGGCAAGGGGCTACACCTTC.

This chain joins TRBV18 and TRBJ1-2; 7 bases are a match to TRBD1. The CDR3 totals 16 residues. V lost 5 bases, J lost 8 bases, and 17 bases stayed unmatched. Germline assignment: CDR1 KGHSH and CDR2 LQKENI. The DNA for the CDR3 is TGTGCCAGCTCATCCGACAGGGCCCTTCAATGGGGGGGCTACACCTTC. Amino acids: CASSSDRALQWGGYTF.

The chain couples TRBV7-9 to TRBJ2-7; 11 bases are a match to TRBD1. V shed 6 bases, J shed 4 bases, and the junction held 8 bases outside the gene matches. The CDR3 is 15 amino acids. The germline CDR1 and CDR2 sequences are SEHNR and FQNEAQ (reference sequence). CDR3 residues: CASSFPGQGAYEQYF. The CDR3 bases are TGTGCCAGCAGTTTCCCCGGACAGGGGGCATACGAGCAGTACTTC.

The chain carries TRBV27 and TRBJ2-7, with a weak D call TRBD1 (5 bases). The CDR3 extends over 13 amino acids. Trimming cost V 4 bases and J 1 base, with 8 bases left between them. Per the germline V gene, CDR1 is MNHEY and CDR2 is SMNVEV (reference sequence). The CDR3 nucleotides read TGTGCCAGCAGTTGGGGCAAGTCCTACGAGCAGTACTTC. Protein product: CASSWGKSYEQYF.

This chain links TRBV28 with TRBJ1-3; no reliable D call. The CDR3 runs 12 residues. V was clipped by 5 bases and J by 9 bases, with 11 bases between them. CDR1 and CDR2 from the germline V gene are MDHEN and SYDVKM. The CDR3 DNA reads TGTGCCAGCAGTAATAACATTGGCACCATATATTTT. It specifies CASSNNIGTIYF.